The sequence of this T cell receptor beta chain was determined in a study of identical twins listed by TCRdb under 2016. In terms of the full investigation: TCR alpha and beta repertoires from monozygotic twins, unrelated adults of various ages and cord blood were deep-sequenced to test whether fetal clonotypes persist. Replicate twin experiments were performed at different times using different library preparation protocols to rule out contamination.

Library preparation employed 5' RACE. The instrument given in TCRdb is Illumina HiSeq 2000. A universal primer binding site was introduced by template switching, and a unique molecular identifier was present in the final cDNA, enabling accurate counting of TCR cDNA molecules. First-strand cDNA for TCR alpha and beta chains was synthesized from specific primers in the conserved constant-segment region. To control for contamination, each cDNA library was double barcoded with a SMART-Mk sample barcode plus Illumina barcodes. TruSeq adapter sequences and Illumina sample barcodes were added in two successive PCR steps. The TCR alpha and beta cDNA libraries were sequenced on the Illumina HiSeq platform using custom primers. The published analysis was carried out like this. Unique molecular identifiers were extracted from raw reads with MiGEC, and CDR3 positions were determined with MiXCR. Recombination models were inferred per individual with the repgenHMM and IGoR tools using an EM algorithm. Shared clonotype analysis was performed with the tcR package in R, normalizing sharing by the product of cloneset sizes. To study raw recombination without the effects of thymic and clonal selection, out-of-frame nonproductive sequences were analyzed. TCRdb itself trimmed the public reads at Q25 with fastp, ran MiXCR and retained productive beta chains. A single entry per CDR3 protein holds the most common genes and DNA from its merged rows. TCRdb's processing, not the authors' own work, is the source of the V and J calls. The table for this sample lists around 1.7 million distinct CDR3 sequences; about 30% of them were counted only once. The ten top clones hold 0.25% to 0.3% of the sample.

With regard to this clonotype: No antigen is known for it. Base qualities were left out, and no much larger clone turns up one base away.

Only healthy Caucasian donors were included. The germline V gene (reference sequence) yields DFQATT for CDR1 and SNEGSKA for CDR2. V and J are trimmed by 3 bases and 5 bases, and the gene matches miss 9 bases of the junction. The CDR3 starts with the cysteine, ends with the phenylalanine, and has 15 residues. The sequence is cut down to CDR3 DNA, 45 bases in frame from base 1. Broader findings and caveats from the paper: Because the same donors could not be followed over many years, the conclusions depended on cross-sectional statistical analysis. Abundant cord blood beta clonotypes carried fewer insertions; young adult naive repertoires showed a weaker similar trend, while memory repertoires showed none. In beta out-of-frame sequences, excess twin sharing was weaker, because having fewer shared sequences lowered the signal-to-noise ratio. Compared with coincidental sharing between unrelated individuals, an excess of low generation-probability sequences was observed among out-of-frame TCR alpha sequences shared between twins. Invariant T cells such as MAIT and iNKT could partly confound zero-insertion analyses, though diverse VJ usage argued against this for most clonotypes. Recombination models systematically underestimated out-of-frame TCR alpha sharing in monozygotic twins but agreed with sharing between unrelated individuals.

The clonotype comes from a newborn girl in good health. The V gene is TRBV20-1 and the J gene is TRBJ2-3, with TRBD1 identical over 9 junction bases. Sequenced: cord blood. The CDR3 region reads CSARGDRALGDTQYF. The bases read TGCAGTGCTAGGGGGGACAGGGCGCTGGGAGATACGCAGTATTTT.